This is a list of T cell receptor beta chains from one sample in a study of blood T cell repertoires in COVID-19. Repertoires were generated with immunoSEQ multiplex PCR, while TCRdb's copy carries only in-frame clones and drops some. The sample has about 90,000 clones, 65% to 90% seen once. The specimen sequenced was peripheral blood. The receptors here all came from a man older than 75 with acute or convalescent COVID-19. Each CDR3 is given with its conserved first and last residue. A D gene is named only where the DNA matches it firmly.

v_call	j_call	d_call	cdr3_aa
TRBV5-1	TRBJ2-3	TRBD2	CASSLSLTSGRAGLDTQYF
TRBV6-2/TRBV6-3	TRBJ2-7	NA	CASSYSGRVPDQQYF
TRBV19	TRBJ2-1	TRBD1	CASSIEGTGRNEQFF
TRBV2	TRBJ2-3	NA	CASNRDLGDTQYF
TRBV6-5	TRBJ1-3	NA	CASSRGFSGNTIYF
TRBV14	TRBJ2-2	NA	CASSRASAGELFF
TRBV2	TRBJ1-4	NA	CATELWQGGEKLFF
TRBV28	TRBJ2-1	TRBD2	CASRTGTSGRNYNEQFF
TRBV9	TRBJ2-2	NA	CASSVGPSTGELFF
TRBV7-2	TRBJ1-3	TRBD1	CASSLATGEGLNTIYF
TRBV6-2/TRBV6-3	TRBJ2-3	TRBD2	CASSKLAGGPNTQYF
TRBV7-2	TRBJ1-2	TRBD1	CASSLPWDRGYGYTF
TRBV5-1	TRBJ2-2	TRBD2	CASSLAPAGDSGELFF
TRBV28	TRBJ1-2	TRBD1	CASSTGQGSYGYTF
TRBV5-4	TRBJ2-1	TRBD2	CASSTSSGSEHEQFF
TRBV6-5	TRBJ1-4	TRBD1	CATKPGQGNEKLFF
TRBV7-3	TRBJ1-2	TRBD1	CASSSGTGQNYGYTF
TRBV7-9	TRBJ1-6	NA	CASSGHSLSPLHF
TRBV5-8	TRBJ2-7	TRBD2	CASSQGLAGNNEQYF
TRBV30	TRBJ1-3	NA	CAWSRTVGNTIYF
TRBV9	TRBJ2-2	NA	CASSVRDTYTGELFF
TRBV7-9	TRBJ1-2	NA	CASSLTANYGYTF
TRBV5-1	TRBJ2-1	TRBD1	CASSAETGGYGEQFF
TRBV5-6	TRBJ1-3	NA	CASSERSSGNTIYF
TRBV4-3	TRBJ2-2	TRBD2	CASSQEVSGSTGELFF
TRBV7-2	TRBJ2-3	TRBD1	CASSSGTGYTDTQYF
TRBV6-2/TRBV6-3	TRBJ2-7	NA	CASSVDRGYEQYF
TRBV7-9	TRBJ1-2	TRBD1	CASSLGGQGAQDYTF
TRBV3-1/TRBV3-2	TRBJ1-4	TRBD1	CASSQGDRAEKLFF
TRBV5-6	TRBJ2-5	TRBD2	CASSLGGRETQYF
TRBV29-1	TRBJ2-3	NA	CTAGVADTQYF
TRBV6-6	TRBJ1-4	TRBD1	CASSYTDRSNEKLFF
TRBV28	TRBJ2-1	NA	CASSLYQNLYNEQFF
TRBV5-1	TRBJ2-7	NA	CASSSGQNEQYF
TRBV9	TRBJ1-6	NA	CASTKDSGSPLHF
TRBV6-5	TRBJ1-4	NA	CASSRQGGNEKLFF
TRBV28	TRBJ2-5	TRBD1	CASSLGQANQETQYF
TRBV7-2	TRBJ1-6	NA	CASGPPGGARNSPLHF
TRBV29-1	TRBJ2-7	TRBD2	CSVGTSGRAYEQYF
TRBV19	TRBJ1-4	NA	CASSISVDEKLFF
TRBV9	TRBJ2-2	NA	CASSAGGDSTGELFF
TRBV27	TRBJ2-1	TRBD2	CASRTGSGILYNEQFF
TRBV9	TRBJ2-1	TRBD1	CASSGRDRGNSEQFF
TRBV11-2	TRBJ2-7	TRBD1	CASSHPGQGGEQYF
TRBV28	TRBJ2-7	NA	CASSYFGGSYEQYF
TRBV7-2	TRBJ2-7	TRBD1	CASSSRDRGYEQYF
TRBV7-3	TRBJ2-6	TRBD2	CASSTGRVAGGSGANVLTF
TRBV5-4	TRBJ2-7	TRBD2	CASSLGLAGSEQYF
TRBV18	TRBJ2-4	TRBD2	CASSPGLAGGLAKSIQYF
TRBV25-1	TRBJ2-7	NA	CASSEGLGLQYF
TRBV21-1	TRBJ1-6	NA	CASREDSQESPLHF